Below, 10 T cell receptor beta chains from the same sample are listed, as sequenced in a study of blood T cells in healthy people across ages. The use of a sample-barcoded 5' primer and a J-beta primer mix characterized a second PCR of roughly 6 to 11 cycles. TCRdb processed the 5' RACE reads anew with MiXCR; each CDR3 protein has one entry. The table includes about a million distinct CDR3 sequences, just over 50% detected once. Sequencing input: blood. These TCRs come from a woman aged 60-75 years in good health.

This chain joins TRBV11-2 and TRBJ2-5; possible D gene TRBD2, 6 bases. The V and J ends lost 6 bases and 5 bases respectively, with 19 bases between them. Looked up from germline, CDR1 is SGHAT and CDR2 is FQNNGV. The CDR3 totals 15 residues. CDR3 in DNA: TGTGCCAGCAGGTCAAGTGGGGGGTTGCAGGAGACCCAGTACTTC. Protein product: CASRSSGGLQETQYF.

The chain recombines TRBV7-2 with TRBJ2-1; 11 bases agree with TRBD2. The ends lost 5 bases at V and 6 bases at J; junction bases unmatched: 18. The germline gives CDR1 SGHTA, CDR2 FQGNSA. The CDR3 covers 19 residues. In DNA form, the CDR3 reads TGTGCCAGCAGCCCCCGCCAACCTCAGACTAGCGGGATACCCAATGAGCAGTTCTTC. This translates into CASSPRQPQTSGIPNEQFF.

The rearrangement joins TRBV5-1 to TRBJ2-5; TRBD2 agrees at 10 bases. The CDR3 is 15 residues long. V lost 2 bases and J lost 5; bases outside the gene matches: 6. CDR1 is SGHRS, CDR2 YFSETQ, per germline. CDR3 coding DNA: TGCGCCAGCAGCTTCTTAAGCGGGAGGGGTGAGACCCAGTACTTC. It is translated as CASSFLSGRGETQYF.

The CDR3 sequence is CAISERVGSSYNSPLHF. Written as DNA, the CDR3 is TGTGCCATCAGTGAGCGGGTCGGCAGCTCCTATAATTCACCCCTCCACTTT. This sequence joins TRBV10-3 and TRBJ1-6; the D is unclear. Trimming removed 2 bases at V and 0 bases at J, with 11 bases between. The CDR3 is 17 amino acids. Germline V gene sequence: CDR1 ENHRY, CDR2 SYGVKD.

The gene calls are TRBV7-3 and TRBJ2-3; 9 bases align to TRBD2. CDR1 and CDR2 from the germline V gene are SGHTA and FQGTGA. CDR3 length: 18 residues. J was trimmed by 0 bases and V by 1 base; bases with no gene match: 8. The CDR3 DNA reads TGTGCCAGCAGCTTAATCGGACGGACTAGCGCTAGCACAGATACGCAGTATTTT. Protein: CASSLIGRTSASTDTQYF.

The chain has TRBV7-2 and TRBJ1-1; 8 bases fit TRBD1. V trimming: 5 bases; J trimming: 5 bases; junction bases outside the gene matches: 10. The CDR3 consists of 15 residues. Germline V lookup: CDR1 SGHTA, CDR2 FQGNSA. The CDR3 loop reads CASSTYRGARTEAFF. The CDR3 DNA sequence: TGTGCCAGCAGCACATACAGGGGGGCAAGGACTGAAGCTTTCTTT.

This clonotype was detected ten times or more. The CDR3 is CATRTSGRIADTQYF. The CDR3, as DNA: TGTGCCACCCGGACTAGCGGGAGAATCGCAGATACGCAGTATTTT. The chain combines TRBV28 with TRBJ2-3, with 13 bases matching TRBD2. Germline CDR1 reads MDHEN; CDR2 reads SYDVKM. V dropped 10 bases and J dropped 4; count of bases not matched to a gene: 8. The CDR3 loop spans 15 amino acids.

To note about this clonotype: Given a much more abundant clone one base away, this may be a read error. This chain connects TRBV3-1 to TRBJ2-7; 7 nucleotides match TRBD2. V shed 0 bases and J 4 bases; nucleotides not matched to a gene: 6. The CDR3 contains 15 residues. Germline V lookup: CDR1 LGHDT, CDR2 YNNKEL (reference sequence). The CDR3 bases are TGTGCCAGCAGCCAAGAAGGAGGGACTATGTACGAGCAGTACTTC. The encoded protein is CASSQEGGTMYEQYF.

The V and J genes are TRBV13 and TRBJ2-5; unclear D gene. V dropped 5 bases and J dropped 11 bases, with 21 bases sitting between them. Germline CDR1 PRHDT, CDR2 FYEKMQ (reference sequence). CDR3 length: 14 amino acids. The CDR3 protein is CASSPPPRNNEQYF. The CDR3 coding sequence is TGTGCCAGCAGCCCCCCCCCAAGGAACAATGAGCAGTACTTC.

On this clonotype itself: The junction shows a germline mismatch at one end, possibly a read error. The CDR3 DNA reads TGTGCCAGCAGCTATACCCGTGGCACAGAGACGCAGTATTTT. Translating it yields CASSYTRGTETQYF. The chain combines TRBV5-8 with TRBJ2-3; D unresolved. Germline-derived CDR1 and CDR2 are SGHTS and YDEGEE. The CDR3 sequence is 14 residues long. The full variable domain, its missing parts supplied by reference TRBV5-8 and TRBJ2-3, is EAGVTQSPTHLIKTRGQQATLRCSPISGHTSVYWYQQALGLGLQFLLWYDEGEERNRGNFPPRFSGRQFPNYSSELNVNALELEDSALYLCASSYTRGTETQYFGPGTRLTVL.